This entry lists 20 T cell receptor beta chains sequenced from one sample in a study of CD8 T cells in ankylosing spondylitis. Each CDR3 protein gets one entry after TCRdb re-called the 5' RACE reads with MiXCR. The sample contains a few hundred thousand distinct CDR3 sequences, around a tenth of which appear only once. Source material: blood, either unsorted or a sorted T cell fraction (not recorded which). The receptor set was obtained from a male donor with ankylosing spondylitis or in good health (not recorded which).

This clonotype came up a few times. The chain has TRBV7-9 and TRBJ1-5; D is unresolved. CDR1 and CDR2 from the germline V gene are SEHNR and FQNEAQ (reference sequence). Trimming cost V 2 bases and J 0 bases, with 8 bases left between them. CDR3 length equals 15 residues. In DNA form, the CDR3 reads TGTGCCAGCAGCTTATCCGGGTCTAGCAATCAGCCCCAGCATTTT. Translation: CASSLSGSSNQPQHF. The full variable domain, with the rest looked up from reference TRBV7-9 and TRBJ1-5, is DTGVSQNPRHKITKRGQNVTFRCDPISEHNRLYWYRQTLGQGPEFLTYFQNEAQLEKSRLLSDRFSAERPKGSFSTLEIQRTEQGDSAMYLCASSLSGSSNQPQHFGDGTRLSIL.

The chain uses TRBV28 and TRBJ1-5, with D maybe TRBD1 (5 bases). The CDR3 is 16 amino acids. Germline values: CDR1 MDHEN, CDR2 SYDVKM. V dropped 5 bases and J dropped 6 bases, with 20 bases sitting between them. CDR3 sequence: CASSAAGTVERQPQHF. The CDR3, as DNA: TGTGCCAGCAGTGCGGCCGGGACGGTGGAGCGTCAGCCCCAGCATTTT.

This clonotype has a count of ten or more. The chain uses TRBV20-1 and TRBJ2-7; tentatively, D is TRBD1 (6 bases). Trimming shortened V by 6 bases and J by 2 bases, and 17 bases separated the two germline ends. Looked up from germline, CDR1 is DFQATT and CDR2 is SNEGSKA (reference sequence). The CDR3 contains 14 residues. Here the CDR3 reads CSATTRGGPYEQYF. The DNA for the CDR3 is TGCAGTGCCACGACCCGAGGGGGACCCTACGAGCAGTACTTC.

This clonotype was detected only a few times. The CDR3 coding sequence is TGTGCCAGCAGCGGGGACATTTATTCACCCCTCCACTTT. Its protein is CASSGDIYSPLHF. The chain combines TRBV25-1 with TRBJ1-6; possibly TRBD1 for D (6 bases). The V end was cut by 6 bases, the J end by 8 bases, with 11 bases between. The CDR3 consists of 13 residues. Germline V gene sequence: CDR1 MGHDK, CDR2 SYGVNS.

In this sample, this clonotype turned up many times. The CDR3 loop is CASRRSLRTTDTQYF. The CDR3 DNA follows: TGTGCCAGCAGACGAAGCCTACGAACCACAGATACGCAGTATTTT. The chain links TRBV6-1 to TRBJ2-3; no clear D. V lost 6 bases and J lost 2, with 15 bases in between. Germline V lookup: CDR1 MNHNS, CDR2 SASEGT. The CDR3 is 15 residues long.

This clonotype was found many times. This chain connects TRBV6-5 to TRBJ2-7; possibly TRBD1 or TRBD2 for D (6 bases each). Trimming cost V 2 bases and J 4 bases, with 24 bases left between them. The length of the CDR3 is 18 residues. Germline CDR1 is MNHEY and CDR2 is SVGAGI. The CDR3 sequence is CASSYGHEGGVMRYEQYF. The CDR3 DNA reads TGTGCCAGCAGTTACGGGCATGAGGGGGGCGTGATGAGGTACGAGCAGTACTTC.

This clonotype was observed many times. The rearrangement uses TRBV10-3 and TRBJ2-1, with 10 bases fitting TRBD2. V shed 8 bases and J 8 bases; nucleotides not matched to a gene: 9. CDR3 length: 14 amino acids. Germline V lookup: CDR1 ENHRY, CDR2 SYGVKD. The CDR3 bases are TGTGCCATCGGTTCACTAGCGGGGAGGGATGAGCAGTTCTTC. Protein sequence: CAIGSLAGRDEQFF.

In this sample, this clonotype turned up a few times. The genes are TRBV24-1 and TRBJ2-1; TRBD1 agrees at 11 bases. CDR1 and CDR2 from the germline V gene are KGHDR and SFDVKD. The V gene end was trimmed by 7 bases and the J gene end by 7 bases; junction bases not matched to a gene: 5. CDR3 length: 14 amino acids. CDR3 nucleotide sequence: TGTGCCACCAGGGGACAGGGGGTTCAGAATGAGCAGTTCTTC. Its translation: CATRGQGVQNEQFF.

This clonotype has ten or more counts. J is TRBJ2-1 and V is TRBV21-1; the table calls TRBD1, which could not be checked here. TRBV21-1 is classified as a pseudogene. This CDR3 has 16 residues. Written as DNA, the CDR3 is TGTGCCAGCAGCAAACGGGGGACAGGGGGTGAGGATGAGCAGTTCTTC. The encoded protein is CASSKRGTGGEDEQFF.

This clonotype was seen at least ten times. In DNA, the CDR3 is TGCAGTGCCCAGGGGCTAGGAGTAGGGCAGTACTTC. It yields the protein CSAQGLGVGQYF. The chain joins TRBV20-1 to TRBJ2-7; the D gene is possibly TRBD1 (6 bases). The CDR3 runs to 12 residues. Germline V gene data show CDR1 as DFQATT and CDR2 as SNEGSKA (reference sequence). Trimming shortened V by 6 bases and J by 9 bases, and 18 bases separated the two germline ends.

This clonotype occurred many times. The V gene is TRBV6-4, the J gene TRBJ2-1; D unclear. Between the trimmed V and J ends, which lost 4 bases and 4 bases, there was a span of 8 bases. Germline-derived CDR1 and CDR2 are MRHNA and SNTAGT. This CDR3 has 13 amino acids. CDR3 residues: CASSGSDYNEQFF. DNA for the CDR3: TGTGCCAGCAGTGGCTCGGATTACAATGAGCAGTTCTTC.

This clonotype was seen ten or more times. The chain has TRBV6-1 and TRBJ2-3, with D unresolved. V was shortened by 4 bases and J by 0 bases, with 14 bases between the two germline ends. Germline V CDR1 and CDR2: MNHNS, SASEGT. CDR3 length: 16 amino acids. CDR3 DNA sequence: TGTGCCAGCAGTGTTACTTTCACCTCTAGCACAGATACGCAGTATTTT. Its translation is CASSVTFTSSTDTQYF.

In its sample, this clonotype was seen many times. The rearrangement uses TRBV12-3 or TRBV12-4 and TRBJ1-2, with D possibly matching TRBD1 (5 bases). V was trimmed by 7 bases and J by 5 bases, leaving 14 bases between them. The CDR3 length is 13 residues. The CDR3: CASTDTGTYGYTF. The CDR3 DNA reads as TGTGCCAGCACCGACACAGGAACTTATGGCTACACCTTC.

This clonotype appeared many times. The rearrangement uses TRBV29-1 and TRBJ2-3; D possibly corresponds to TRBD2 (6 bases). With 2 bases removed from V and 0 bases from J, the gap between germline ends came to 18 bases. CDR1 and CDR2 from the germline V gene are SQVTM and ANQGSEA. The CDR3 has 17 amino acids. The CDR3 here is CSVEPQTWGVSTDTQYF. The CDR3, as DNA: TGCAGCGTTGAACCCCAAACCTGGGGGGTGAGCACAGATACGCAGTATTTT.

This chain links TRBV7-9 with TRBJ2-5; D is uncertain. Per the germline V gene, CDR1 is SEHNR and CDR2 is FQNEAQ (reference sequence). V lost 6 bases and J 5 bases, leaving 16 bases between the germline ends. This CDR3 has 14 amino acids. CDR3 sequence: CASSSLTMSETQYF. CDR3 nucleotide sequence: TGTGCCAGCAGTTCATTAACTATGTCGGAGACCCAGTACTTC.

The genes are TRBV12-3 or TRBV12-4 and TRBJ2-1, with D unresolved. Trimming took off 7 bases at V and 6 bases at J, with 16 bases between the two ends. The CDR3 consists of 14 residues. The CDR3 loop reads CASTRFLTGNEQFF. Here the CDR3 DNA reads TGTGCCAGCACCCGTTTCCTGACTGGCAATGAGCAGTTCTTC.

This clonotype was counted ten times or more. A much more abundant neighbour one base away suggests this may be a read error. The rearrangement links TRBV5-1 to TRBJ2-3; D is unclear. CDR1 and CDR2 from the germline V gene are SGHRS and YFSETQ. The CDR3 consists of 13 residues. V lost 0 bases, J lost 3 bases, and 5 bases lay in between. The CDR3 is CASSLAETDTQYF. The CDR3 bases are TGCGCCAGCAGCTTGGCGGAGACAGATACGCAGTATTTT.

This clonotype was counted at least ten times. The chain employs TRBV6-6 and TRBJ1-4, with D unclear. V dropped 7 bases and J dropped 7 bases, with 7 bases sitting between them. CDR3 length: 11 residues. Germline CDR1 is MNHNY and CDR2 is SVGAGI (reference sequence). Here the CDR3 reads CASTLSEKLFF. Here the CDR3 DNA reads TGTGCCAGCACCCTCTCTGAAAAACTGTTTTTT.

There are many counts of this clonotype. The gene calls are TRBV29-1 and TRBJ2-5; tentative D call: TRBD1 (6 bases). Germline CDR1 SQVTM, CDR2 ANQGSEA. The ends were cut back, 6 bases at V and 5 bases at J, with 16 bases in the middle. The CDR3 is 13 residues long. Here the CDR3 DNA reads TGCAGCGTGGGTACAGGGTCAGGGGAGACCCAGTACTTC. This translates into CSVGTGSGETQYF.

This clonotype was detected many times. CDR3 DNA: TGTGCCAGCAGTGCCACCGGGACAACGGCTTTCTTT. It is translated as CASSATGTTAFF. The genes are TRBV12-3 or TRBV12-4 and TRBJ1-1, with D perhaps TRBD1 (6 bases). Between the trimmed V and J ends, which lost 5 bases and 11 bases, there was a span of 15 bases. This CDR3 contains 12 residues.